This TCR beta chain was profiled in a study of T cell responses to AZD1222 COVID-19 vaccine. Assay: immunoSEQ multiplex PCR; the TCRdb copy retains only in-frame clones and omits some. The table records more than 150,000 clones, approximately 92% of them present only once. The germline V gene has CDR1 SGHRS and CDR2 YFSETQ. V lost 1 base and J 0 bases, leaving 8 bases between the germline ends. The CDR3 spans 15 residues. Specimen: peripheral blood, collected on day 0 of AZD1222 vaccination. The receptor was isolated from an adult in good health. The rearrangement uses TRBV5-1 and TRBJ2-1; D gene ambiguous. The CDR3 sequence is CASSLSRSSYNEQFF. DNA of the CDR3: TGCGCCAGCAGCTTGAGCCGGAGCTCCTACAATGAGCAGTTCTTC.